Presented here are 23 T cell receptor beta chains from one specimen sequenced in a study of blood T cell repertoires in COVID-19. This table comes from immunoSEQ multiplex PCR, and its TCRdb copy is limited to in-frame clones, with some not included. The table has fewer than 350,000 clones, about 87% seen once. Sequencing was carried out using peripheral blood. The source is a woman in her forties or fifties who had recovered from COVID-19.

The J gene is TRBJ1-2, the V gene TRBV15, with D possibly TRBD1 on 6 matching bases. Germline V gene sequence: CDR1 LNHNV, CDR2 YYDKDF (reference sequence). Trimming pared 1 base from V and 4 bases from J, leaving 7 bases between. The CDR3 is made up of 13 amino acids. The CDR3: CATSRGTVYGYTF. In DNA form, the CDR3 reads TGTGCCACCAGCAGAGGGACAGTCTATGGCTACACCTTC.

About this clone itself: Compared with germline, one end of the junction differs, possibly owing to a read error. This chain joins TRBV24-1 and TRBJ2-3, with D hard to call. This CDR3 region has 15 residues. Germline assignment: CDR1 KGHDR and CDR2 SFDVKD. CDR3: CATRDSHFPADTQYF. CDR3 sequence (DNA): TGTGCCACCAGAGATTCTCATTTCCCAGCAGATACGCAGTATTTT.

This clone has just one count. CDR3 nucleotide sequence: TGTGCCAGCAGCTTACACGGGGTGTCGGGCTATGGCTACACCTTC. Translated, it gives CASSLHGVSGYGYTF. This chain uses TRBV7-2 with TRBJ1-2; no reliable D call. The CDR3 has 15 amino acids. V was shortened by 2 bases and J by 4 bases, with 14 bases between the two germline ends. The V gene's germline CDR1 is SGHTA and CDR2 FQGNSA.

V is TRBV15 and J is TRBJ2-7; maybe TRBD2 (6 bases). CDR3 size: 14 residues. Germline assignment: CDR1 LNHNV and CDR2 YYDKDF (reference sequence). Trimming stripped 1 base from V and 3 bases from J, with 10 bases between. In DNA form, the CDR3 reads TGTGCCACCAGCAGAGGACGGGACTTCTACGAGCAGTACTTC. Protein sequence: CATSRGRDFYEQYF.

The V call is TRBV14, the J call TRBJ2-4; D is unresolved. Deletions cut 5 bases from V and 1 base from J, with 9 bases between. The CDR3 has 14 amino acids. Looked up from germline, CDR1 is SGHDN and CDR2 is FVKESK. The CDR3 sequence: CASSERPAKNIQYF. CDR3 nucleotides: TGTGCCAGCAGCGAGCGACCTGCCAAAAACATTCAGTACTTC.

The rearrangement joins TRBV6-2 or TRBV6-3 to TRBJ2-2; 16 nucleotides match TRBD2. There are 18 residues in the CDR3. Trimming cost V 6 bases and J 5 bases; bases outside gene matches: 9. The germline V gene encodes CDR1 MNHEY and CDR2 SVGEGT. The chain's CDR3 is CASSQTGTSGGATGELFF. CDR3 DNA sequence: TGTGCCAGCAGCCAGACCGGGACTAGCGGGGGGGCAACCGGGGAGCTGTTTTTT.

J is TRBJ2-5 and V is TRBV27, with 11 bases identical to TRBD2. Germline V gene data show CDR1 as MNHEY and CDR2 as SMNVEV (reference sequence). Trimming at V came to 5 bases and at J to 1 base, leaving 6 bases not matched to a gene. CDR3 length: 16 amino acids. The CDR3 here is CASSTRTSGFQETQYF. CDR3 bases: TGTGCCAGCAGTACTAGGACTAGCGGGTTCCAAGAGACCCAGTACTTC.

This clone has just a few counts. The chain carries TRBV7-3 and TRBJ2-7; 8 bases are shared with TRBD1. Trimming at V came to 0 bases and at J to 2 bases, leaving 3 bases not matched to a gene. The CDR3 runs 15 residues. Per germline, CDR1 SGHTA and CDR2 FQGTGA. The CDR3 coding sequence is TGTGCCAGCAGCTTAACCGGGACAGGTACCTACGAGCAGTACTTC. Encoded protein: CASSLTGTGTYEQYF.

This rearrangement joins TRBV5-4 to TRBJ2-4; D possibly corresponds to TRBD2 (5 bases). Trimming stripped 4 bases from V and 0 bases from J, with 11 bases between. This CDR3 has 15 residues. The germline V gene has CDR1 SGHNT and CDR2 YYREEE (reference sequence). DNA for the CDR3: TGTGCCAGCAGCCAAACTAGGTCAGCCAAAAACATTCAGTACTTC. This sequence encodes CASSQTRSAKNIQYF.

J is TRBJ1-1 and V is TRBV6-2 or TRBV6-3, with TRBD1 matching over 8 bases. The CDR3 is 14 amino acids. Trimming removed 6 bases from V and 11 bases from J; junction bases left unmatched: 14. Germline values: CDR1 MNHEY, CDR2 SVGEGT. DNA for the CDR3: TGTGCCAGCAGCCCAGACAGGGGCCTCTTCCCGGCTTTCTTT. The encoded protein is CASSPDRGLFPAFF.

The J gene is TRBJ1-6, the V gene TRBV6-5; 8 bases align to TRBD1. The CDR3 has 13 amino acids. Trimming removed 6 bases from V and 7 bases from J; junction bases left unmatched: 2. Per germline, CDR1 MNHEY and CDR2 SVGAGI. The CDR3 nucleotides are TGTGCCAGCAGGGACAGGGAGAATTCACCCCTCCACTTT. The encoded protein is CASRDRENSPLHF.

The genes are TRBV2 and TRBJ2-3; D is uncertain. V lost 7 bases and J lost 0, with 14 bases in between. This CDR3 has 15 residues. The germline CDR1 and CDR2 sequences are SNHLY and FYNNEI. CDR3 residues: CASKLTPYSTDTQYF. CDR3 sequence (DNA): TGTGCCAGCAAACTAACTCCCTATAGCACAGATACGCAGTATTTT.

The chain recombines TRBV27 with TRBJ2-1, with 7 positions matching TRBD1. The CDR3 consists of 15 residues. Germline V lookup: CDR1 MNHEY, CDR2 SMNVEV (reference sequence). J lost 2 bases, V lost 7 bases, and 8 bases had no gene match. CDR3 amino acids: CASTQRDSTYNEQFF. Written as DNA, the CDR3 is TGTGCCAGCACCCAACGGGACAGTACCTACAATGAGCAGTTCTTC.

V and J are TRBV2 and TRBJ2-1; maybe TRBD1 (5 bases). The germline CDR1 and CDR2 sequences are SNHLY and FYNNEI. Trimming left V 3 bases short and J 9 bases short, with 9 bases between. The CDR3 runs to 12 residues. The CDR3 region has the DNA TGTGCCAGCAGTGAGGCAGGGCTTGAGCAGTTCTTC. It yields the protein CASSEAGLEQFF. The complete variable domain, with remaining parts taken from reference TRBV2 and TRBJ2-1, reads EPEVTQTPSHQVTQMGQEVILRCVPISNHLYFYWYRQILGQKVEFLVSFYNNEISEKSEIFDDQFSVERPDGSNFTLKIRSTKLEDSAMYFCASSEAGLEQFFGPGTRLTVL.

V and J are TRBV18 and TRBJ1-1; D is ambiguous. Trimming cost V 5 bases and J 2 bases, with 9 bases left between them. This CDR3 has 13 residues. CDR1 is KGHSH, CDR2 LQKENI, per germline. CDR3 sequence reads: CASSSQENTEAFF. CDR3 coding DNA: TGTGCCAGCTCATCTCAGGAAAACACTGAAGCTTTCTTT.

The chain recombines TRBV5-4 with TRBJ1-1; D not certain. Germline V gene lookup returns CDR1 SGHNT and CDR2 YYREEE (reference sequence). This CDR3 has 13 residues. V gave up 1 base and J gave up 2 bases, with 6 bases separating them. CDR3 in amino acids: CASSLFSNTEAFF. DNA of the CDR3: TGTGCCAGCAGCTTGTTTTCTAACACTGAAGCTTTCTTT.

This clone turned up a few times. The rearrangement uses TRBV27 and TRBJ1-2; 10 bases match TRBD1. Germline V lookup: CDR1 MNHEY, CDR2 SMNVEV (reference sequence). The CDR3 has 15 amino acids. V lost 4 bases, J lost 8 bases, and 10 bases stayed unmatched. Written as DNA, the CDR3 is TGTGCCAGCAGTTGGGAAGGGACAGGGGTAGGCGGCTACACCTTC. It translates to CASSWEGTGVGGYTF.

In DNA form, the CDR3 reads TGTGCCAGCAGTGAGACAGGCGTGAATCAGCCCCAGCATTTT. Translating it yields CASSETGVNQPQHF. The V gene is TRBV6-1, the J gene TRBJ1-5; the D gene is possibly TRBD1 (6 bases). Per germline, CDR1 MNHNS and CDR2 SASEGT. The V end lost 3 bases, the J end lost 4 bases, and 10 bases lay between the germline ends. This CDR3 has 14 amino acids.

V and J are TRBV23-1 and TRBJ2-1, with 11 bases fitting TRBD2. TRBV23-1 is given ORF status, its function remaining uncertain. With 3 bases clipped from V and 4 bases from J, the junction kept 8 bases outside the gene matches. This CDR3 has 17 amino acids. The CDR3: CASSHLAGGGFYNEQFF. CDR3 in DNA: TGCGCCAGCAGTCACTTAGCGGGAGGGGGATTTTACAATGAGCAGTTCTTC.

Points on this clone: One end of the junction varies from germline; a read error may be responsible. The chain combines TRBV6-5 with TRBJ2-5, with D unclear. The germline V gene encodes CDR1 MNHEY and CDR2 SVGAGI. The CDR3 runs to 10 residues. The chain's CDR3 is CASSYRPGDF. CDR3 DNA sequence: TGTGCCAGCAGTTACCGCCCAGGCGACTTC.

V is TRBV7-9 and J is TRBJ2-1, with TRBD2 as a possible D gene (6 bases). CDR1 is SEHNR, CDR2 FQNEAQ, per germline (reference sequence). Trimming cost V 6 bases and J 8 bases, with 11 bases left between them. This CDR3 has 12 amino acids. CDR3 sequence reads: CASRLGGDEQFF. In DNA, the CDR3 is TGTGCCAGCAGACTAGGAGGGGATGAGCAGTTCTTC.

The DNA of the CDR3 is TGTGCCAGCAGCGCGATACTAGCGGGAGGCCTCACAGATACGCAGTATTTT. This codes for CASSAILAGGLTDTQYF. V and J are TRBV7-9 and TRBJ2-3; 12 nucleotides match TRBD2. This CDR3 comprises 17 residues. The ends lost 5 bases at V and 2 bases at J; junction bases unmatched: 8. The V gene's germline CDR1 is SEHNR and CDR2 FQNEAQ (reference sequence).

V gene TRBV7-2 combines with J gene TRBJ2-2, with TRBD2 as a possible D gene (6 bases). CDR3 length: 14 residues. Trimming removed 7 bases from V and 6 bases from J, with 15 bases in between. The germline gives CDR1 SGHTA, CDR2 FQGNSA. In nucleotides, the CDR3 is TGTGCCAGCACAGAGGAGGGGCGTGCCGGGGAGCTGTTTTTT. Amino acids: CASTEEGRAGELFF.